This is a list of T cell receptor beta chains from one sample in a study of memory CD4+ T cells and cytomegalovirus serostatus. Profiled with immunoSEQ multiplex PCR; TCRdb holds only in-frame clones, not every one. The table has roughly 86,000 clones, 75% to 90% seen once. Sequencing used memory CD4+ T cells from blood. The receptors were sampled from an adult in good health and CMV-seropositive. CDR3s include the opening cysteine and the closing phenylalanine or tryptophan. Each record gives: CDR3 protein, CDR3 DNA, D gene, J gene, clone size, V gene. D genes are given only for firm matches. Some rows have no size entry. The others give once, few or many, or a class for an expanded clone.

CDR3: CASSLIGGTKNIQYF
DNA: TGCGCCAGCAGCTTGATAGGTGGTACCAAAAACATTCAGTACTTC
D: .
J: TRBJ2-4
size: few
V: TRBV5-1

CDR3: CASSPRLAFKLGELFF
DNA: TGTGCCAGCAGTCCTCGACTAGCCTTTAAGCTCGGGGAGCTGTTTTTT
D: TRBD2
J: TRBJ2-2
size: .
V: TRBV27

CDR3: CAIKQGSGTDTQYF
DNA: TGTGCCATCAAGCAAGGCAGCGGCACAGATACGCAGTATTTT
D: .
J: TRBJ2-3
size: .
V: TRBV10-3

CDR3: CASSVKKTGSYGYTF
DNA: TGTGCCAGCAGTGTCAAGAAGACAGGGAGCTATGGCTACACCTTC
D: TRBD1
J: TRBJ1-2
size: .
V: TRBV2

CDR3: CASMEYTHRGGNTIYF
DNA: TGTGCCAGCATGGAGTATACGCACCGGGGGGGAAACACCATATATTTT
D: .
J: TRBJ1-3
size: .
V: TRBV6-4

CDR3: CASSLSSGTGVETQYF
DNA: TGTGCCAGCAGTTTATCGTCGGGGACAGGAGTGGAGACCCAGTACTTC
D: TRBD1
J: TRBJ2-5
size: few
V: TRBV27

CDR3: CASSGGGANTEAFF
DNA: TGTGCCAGCAGTGGAGGGGGCGCGAACACTGAAGCTTTCTTT
D: TRBD1
J: TRBJ1-1
size: .
V: TRBV2

CDR3: CASSLEAGVYGYTF
DNA: TGTGCCAGCAGCTTAGAGGCAGGAGTCTATGGCTACACCTTC
D: .
J: TRBJ1-2
size: .
V: TRBV7-9

CDR3: CASSLIGGQETQYF
DNA: TGTGCCAGCAGTTTAATCGGGGGCCAAGAGACCCAGTACTTC
D: .
J: TRBJ2-5
size: .
V: TRBV27

CDR3: CASSLQGSGEKLFF
DNA: TGTGCCAGCAGCCTACAGGGATCAGGAGAAAAACTGTTTTTT
D: .
J: TRBJ1-4
size: .
V: TRBV7-9

CDR3: CASSLSIRTGGTQYF
DNA: TGTGCCAGCAGCTTGTCGATCCGGACCGGGGGGACCCAGTACTTC
D: .
J: TRBJ2-5
size: .
V: TRBV5-8

CDR3: CSVGDFNYGYTF
DNA: TGCAGCGTTGGCGATTTCAACTATGGCTACACCTTC
D: .
J: TRBJ1-2
size: .
V: TRBV29-1

CDR3: CASSIGPDTQYF
DNA: TGTGCCAGTAGTATAGGCCCAGATACGCAGTATTTT
D: .
J: TRBJ2-3
size: .
V: TRBV19

CDR3: CASSRSSTGELFF
DNA: TGTGCCAGCAGCCGGAGTAGCACCGGGGAGCTGTTTTTT
D: .
J: TRBJ2-2
size: .
V: TRBV7-2

CDR3: CASIGTAWDSGANVLTF
DNA: TGTGCCAGCATCGGGACAGCTTGGGATTCTGGGGCCAACGTCCTGACTTTC
D: TRBD1
J: TRBJ2-6
size: few
V: TRBV5-6

CDR3: CASGPSGARYNEQFF
DNA: TGTGCTAGTGGCCCGAGTGGGGCACGCTACAATGAGCAGTTCTTC
D: .
J: TRBJ2-1
size: .
V: TRBV12-5

CDR3: CASSQDGVGPASAFF
DNA: TGTGCCAGCAGCCAAGATGGGGTAGGTCCGGCTTCTGCTTTCTTT
D: .
J: TRBJ1-1
size: .
V: TRBV14

CDR3: CASSLSGTRREQFF
DNA: TGTGCCAGCAGTTTGTCCGGGACTAGACGTGAGCAGTTCTTC
D: TRBD2
J: TRBJ2-1
size: once
V: TRBV28

CDR3: CASSTGQGEAFF
DNA: TGTGCCAGCTCAACAGGACAGGGTGAAGCTTTCTTT
D: TRBD1
J: TRBJ1-1
size: few
V: TRBV18

CDR3: CASSQGTTAEKLFF
DNA: TGTGCCAGCAGCCAAGGCACAACAGCGGAAAAACTGTTTTTT
D: .
J: TRBJ1-4
size: .
V: TRBV4-2

CDR3: CASSLEGRGSYEQYF
DNA: TGCGCCAGCAGCTTGGAGGGCAGGGGGTCCTACGAGCAGTACTTC
D: TRBD1
J: TRBJ2-7
size: .
V: TRBV5-1

CDR3: CASKPLRGKLLSTDTQYF
DNA: TGTGCCAGCAAACCCTTAAGGGGGAAACTTCTTAGCACAGATACGCAGTATTTT
D: .
J: TRBJ2-3
size: .
V: TRBV5-8

CDR3: CASSEGHEQFF
DNA: TGCGCCAGCAGTGAGGGCCATGAGCAGTTCTTC
D: .
J: TRBJ2-1
size: .
V: TRBV10-1

CDR3: CASSQGSSTNYGYTF
DNA: TGTGCCAGCAGCCAGGGTAGCTCTACTAACTATGGCTACACCTTC
D: .
J: TRBJ1-2
size: .
V: TRBV28

CDR3: CATRGGRGNTEAFF
DNA: TGTGCCACAAGAGGGGGCAGGGGGAACACTGAAGCTTTCTTT
D: TRBD1
J: TRBJ1-1
size: .
V: TRBV10-3

CDR3: CASSVALGVVYEQFF
DNA: TGTGCCAGCAGCGTAGCCCTGGGGGTAGTGTACGAGCAGTTCTTC
D: .
J: TRBJ2-1
size: few
V: TRBV9

CDR3: CASSFGAGGDYEQYF
DNA: TGTGCCAGCAGTTTCGGGGCGGGAGGGGACTACGAGCAGTACTTC
D: TRBD2
J: TRBJ2-7
size: .
V: TRBV27

CDR3: CATSQGNTIYF
DNA: TGTGCCACCAGCCAGGGAAACACCATATATTTT
D: .
J: TRBJ1-3
size: .
V: TRBV6-6

CDR3: CASSPIQGTGSGANVLTF
DNA: TGTGCCAGCTCACCAATACAGGGGACGGGGTCTGGGGCCAACGTCCTGACTTTC
D: TRBD1
J: TRBJ2-6
size: .
V: TRBV18

CDR3: CASSLGPQGTDGYTF
DNA: TGCGCCAGCAGCTTGGGACCACAGGGTACAGATGGCTACACCTTC
D: .
J: TRBJ1-2
size: few
V: TRBV5-1

CDR3: CASSIGAGTTDTQYF
DNA: TGTGCCAGTAGTATAGGTGCGGGGACCACAGATACGCAGTATTTT
D: .
J: TRBJ2-3
size: .
V: TRBV19

CDR3: CASSLTSPNNEQFF
DNA: TGTGCCAGCAGCTTGACTTCCCCGAACAATGAGCAGTTCTTC
D: .
J: TRBJ2-1
size: .
V: TRBV7-9

CDR3: CASSPAVFTDTQYF
DNA: TGCGCCAGCAGCCCAGCGGTTTTCACAGATACGCAGTATTTT
D: .
J: TRBJ2-3
size: .
V: TRBV5-1

CDR3: CASSPRQTDRTGNEQYF
DNA: TGTGCCAGCAGTCCCCGACAAACCGACAGGACGGGGAACGAGCAGTACTTC
D: .
J: TRBJ2-7
size: .
V: TRBV28

CDR3: CASSDTLNTEAFF
DNA: TGTGCCAGCAGCGATACACTGAACACTGAAGCTTTCTTT
D: .
J: TRBJ1-1
size: few
V: TRBV5-4

CDR3: CASSIATGELFF
DNA: TGTGCCAGTAGTATAGCCACCGGGGAGCTGTTTTTT
D: .
J: TRBJ2-2
size: .
V: TRBV19

CDR3: CASSFGGAPGNTIYF
DNA: TGTGCCAGCAGCTTCGGGGGGGCGCCCGGAAACACCATATATTTT
D: .
J: TRBJ1-3
size: .
V: TRBV7-9

CDR3: CASSASGYSGNTIYF
DNA: TGCGCCAGCAGCGCGTCAGGCTACTCTGGAAACACCATATATTTT
D: .
J: TRBJ1-3
size: .
V: TRBV5-1

CDR3: CASSVTGTGGVHGYTF
DNA: TGTGCCAGCAGTGTTACCGGGACAGGGGGTGTTCATGGCTACACCTTC
D: TRBD1
J: TRBJ1-2
size: .
V: TRBV27

CDR3: CASSQHGGKGEAFF
DNA: TGTGCCAGCAGCCAGCATGGGGGGAAAGGGGAAGCTTTCTTT
D: .
J: TRBJ1-1
size: once
V: TRBV7-9

CDR3: CAWRVKGVYGYTF
DNA: TGTGCCTGGAGGGTAAAAGGGGTTTATGGCTACACCTTC
D: .
J: TRBJ1-2
size: .
V: TRBV30

CDR3: CASSPPGADTQYF
DNA: TGTGCCAGCAGCCCCCCAGGGGCAGATACGCAGTATTTT
D: .
J: TRBJ2-3
size: .
V: TRBV28

CDR3: CASSPYHDPQGSLSNTEAFF
DNA: TGTGCCAGCTCACCCTACCATGACCCACAGGGTAGCCTATCGAACACTGAAGCTTTCTTT
D: .
J: TRBJ1-1
size: .
V: TRBV18

CDR3: CASSLQIGQGGVETQYF
DNA: TGTGCCAGCAGTTTACAAATAGGACAGGGGGGGGTAGAGACCCAGTACTTC
D: TRBD1
J: TRBJ2-5
size: .
V: TRBV27

CDR3: CASSSHKSNQPQHF
DNA: TGTGCCAGCAGTTCGCACAAAAGCAATCAGCCCCAGCATTTT
D: .
J: TRBJ1-5
size: .
V: TRBV28

CDR3: CASSPLLRTGGTGELFF
DNA: TGTGCCAGCTCACCACTGCTGCGGACAGGGGGCACCGGGGAGCTGTTTTTT
D: TRBD1
J: TRBJ2-2
size: .
V: TRBV18

CDR3: CASSYSLAADNEQFF
DNA: TGTGCCAGCAGTTACAGTCTAGCGGCCGACAATGAGCAGTTCTTC
D: TRBD2
J: TRBJ2-1
size: .
V: TRBV6-5

CDR3: CASSRAGGIYNEQFF
DNA: TGTGCCAGTAGTCGAGCGGGAGGGATATACAATGAGCAGTTCTTC
D: TRBD2
J: TRBJ2-1
size: .
V: TRBV19

CDR3: CATSGNTGELFF
DNA: TGTGCCACTAGCGGGAACACCGGGGAGCTGTTTTTT
D: TRBD2
J: TRBJ2-2
size: .
V: TRBV6-5

CDR3: CASSFRDSGRYGYTF
DNA: TGTGCCAGCAGCTTCAGGGACTCGGGCAGGTATGGCTACACCTTC
D: .
J: TRBJ1-2
size: .
V: TRBV5-6